Below are 22 T cell receptor beta chains sequenced from a single sample in a study of blood T cell repertoires in COVID-19. Sequencing used immunoSEQ multiplex PCR; TCRdb keeps in-frame clones, though not all of them. The data show about 290,000 clones, just under 90% seen once. Sequencing was done on a sample of peripheral blood. The origin of the receptors is a woman younger than 45 with COVID-19, enrolled during active disease.

Written as DNA, the CDR3 is TGTGCCAGCACCCTGGGGGCAGGGAACTATGGCTACACCTTC. It codes for CASTLGAGNYGYTF. The chain is built from TRBV5-5 and TRBJ1-2; weak D call: TRBD1 (6 bases). V was shortened by 6 bases and J by 2 bases, with 14 bases between the two germline ends. The germline V gene has CDR1 SGHKS and CDR2 YYEKEE (reference sequence). The CDR3 runs 14 residues. The whole variable domain, filled in from reference TRBV5-5 and TRBJ1-2, reads DAGVTQSPTHLIKTRGQQVTLRCSPISGHKSVSWYQQVLGQGPQFIFQYYEKEERGRGNFPDRFSARQFPNYSSELNVNALLLGDSALYLCASTLGAGNYGYTFGSGTRLTVV.

This clone is a singleton in its sample. This rearrangement joins TRBV5-5 to TRBJ1-3, with D unclear. The CDR3 is made up of 14 amino acids. V lost 0 bases and J lost 2, with 6 bases in between. CDR1 and CDR2 (germline): SGHKS, YYEKEE (reference sequence). CDR3 loop: CASSLGGTGNTIYF. The CDR3 bases are TGTGCCAGCAGCTTGGGAGGTACTGGAAACACCATATATTTT.

The chain recombines TRBV10-3 with TRBJ2-7; D gene uncertain. The length of the CDR3 is 13 residues. The V gene's germline CDR1 is ENHRY and CDR2 SYGVKD. Trimming shortened V by 4 bases and J by 7 bases, and 14 bases separated the two germline ends. The CDR3 spells CAISGTPLGEQYF. CDR3 DNA: TGTGCCATCAGTGGCACACCCCTAGGTGAGCAGTACTTC.

This rearrangement joins TRBV2 to TRBJ1-1; D is ambiguous. Between the trimmed V and J ends, which lost 4 bases and 1 base, there was a span of 10 bases. This CDR3 has 14 residues. The V gene's germline CDR1 is SNHLY and CDR2 FYNNEI. DNA of the CDR3: TGTGCCAGCAGTGGGAGTCTTGCGAACACTGAAGCTTTCTTT. The encoded protein is CASSGSLANTEAFF.

The chain joins TRBV5-1 to TRBJ2-1; TRBD1 matches at 7 bases. The V and J ends lost 0 bases and 2 bases, in that order; junction bases with no gene match: 14. Germline CDR1 SGHRS, CDR2 YFSETQ. There are 19 residues in the CDR3. CDR3 in amino acids: CASSLGGGVWSRPYNEQFF. The CDR3 DNA follows: TGCGCCAGCAGCTTGGGAGGGGGCGTGTGGTCTAGGCCCTACAATGAGCAGTTCTTC.

This clone came up once. The chain is built from TRBV28 and TRBJ2-5, with D perhaps matching TRBD1 (5 bases). The CDR3 is made up of 14 amino acids. Trimming shortened V by 3 bases and J by 5 bases, and 13 bases separated the two germline ends. Germline V gives CDR1 MDHEN, CDR2 SYDVKM. CDR3: CASSFKGYQETQYF. In nucleotides, the CDR3 is TGTGCCAGCAGTTTCAAGGGGTATCAGGAGACCCAGTACTTC.

The J gene is TRBJ2-1, the V gene TRBV5-1; 9 nucleotides align to TRBD1. The CDR3 totals 15 residues. With 4 bases clipped from V and 9 bases from J, the junction kept 11 bases outside the gene matches. Germline V gene sequence: CDR1 SGHRS, CDR2 YFSETQ. The CDR3 DNA is TGCGCCAGCAGCCCCGGGACAGGGCGGGATGGTGAGCAGTTCTTC. It specifies CASSPGTGRDGEQFF.

V gene TRBV6-5 combines with J gene TRBJ1-6; possible D gene TRBD1, 5 bases. V lost 8 bases and J 8 bases, leaving 10 bases between the germline ends. The CDR3 runs to 12 residues. Germline V gene data show CDR1 as MNHEY and CDR2 as SVGAGI. In DNA, the CDR3 is TGTGCCAGCCGGGACTCTTATTCACCCCTCCACTTT. Translation gives CASRDSYSPLHF.

V is TRBV7-9 and J is TRBJ1-4, with unresolved D. CDR1 and CDR2 (germline): SEHNR, FQNEAQ (reference sequence). The CDR3 consists of 16 residues. The V and J ends lost 5 bases and 4 bases respectively, with 17 bases between them. The CDR3 sequence: CASSPPGEGINEKLFF. CDR3 DNA sequence: TGTGCCAGCAGCCCGCCCGGGGAAGGGATTAATGAAAAACTGTTTTTT.

The rearrangement uses TRBV15 and TRBJ2-5; possible D gene TRBD1, 6 bases. The CDR3 totals 14 residues. The germline V and J ends were trimmed by 1 base and 2 bases, with 8 bases remaining between them. Germline loops: CDR1 LNHNV, CDR2 YYDKDF (reference sequence). CDR3 nucleotide sequence: TGTGCCACCAGCAGAGGGACAGATCAAGAGACCCAGTACTTC. It translates to CATSRGTDQETQYF.

This sequence joins TRBV5-1 and TRBJ1-2; 10 bases align to TRBD1. Germline assignment: CDR1 SGHRS and CDR2 YFSETQ. The CDR3 sequence is 14 residues long. J lost 3 bases, V lost 2 bases, and 1 base had no gene match. CDR3 DNA: TGCGCCAGCAGCTTTGGACAGGGGGACTATGGCTACACCTTC. Translating gives CASSFGQGDYGYTF.

V gene TRBV29-1 combines with J gene TRBJ1-2, with 8 bases identical to TRBD1. Germline assignment: CDR1 SQVTM and CDR2 ANQGSEA. This CDR3 is built from 14 residues. Unmatched junction bases numbered 9, after V lost 5 bases and J lost 4 bases. The CDR3 loop reads CSVHKTGVLYGYTF. CDR3 nucleotides: TGCAGCGTTCATAAGACAGGGGTACTCTATGGCTACACCTTC.

J is TRBJ1-1 and V is TRBV2; D not resolved. Trimming removed 7 bases from V and 0 bases from J, with 12 bases in between. CDR1 and CDR2 (germline): SNHLY, FYNNEI. This CDR3 comprises 14 residues. This CDR3 reads CASIKVAVNTEAFF. The CDR3 nucleotides read TGTGCCAGCATTAAAGTCGCAGTGAACACTGAAGCTTTCTTT.

The rearrangement uses TRBV5-1 and TRBJ2-3; maybe TRBD1 (8 bases). V dropped 4 bases and J dropped 6 bases, with 24 bases sitting between them. The CDR3 spans 17 residues. Germline CDR1 reads SGHRS; CDR2 reads YFSETQ. The DNA for the CDR3 is TGCGCCAGCAGCGGGGGGGACAGGACACCTCCGAGGGATACGCAGTATTTT. Its translation is CASSGGDRTPPRDTQYF.

This sequence joins TRBV5-1 and TRBJ1-1; D may be TRBD1 (5 bases). The ends were cut back, 0 bases at V and 4 bases at J, with 13 bases in the middle. The CDR3 has 15 residues. The germline V gene has CDR1 SGHRS and CDR2 YFSETQ. CDR3 DNA: TGCGCCAGCAGCTTGGACCAGGGTACAGTCACTGAAGCTTTCTTT. Translated, it gives CASSLDQGTVTEAFF.

The chain combines TRBV19 with TRBJ2-7, with 9 positions matching TRBD1. There are 13 residues in the CDR3. Germline assignment: CDR1 LNHDA and CDR2 SQIVND (reference sequence). V trimming: 6 bases; J trimming: 4 bases; junction bases outside the gene matches: 4. The CDR3 protein is CASSAGTGYEQYF. CDR3 nucleotides: TGTGCCAGTAGCGCCGGGACAGGGTACGAGCAGTACTTC.

This rearrangement joins TRBV10-3 to TRBJ1-2, with 7 bases lining up with TRBD1. The CDR3 extends over 15 amino acids. CDR1 and CDR2 from the germline V gene are ENHRY and SYGVKD. The J segment lost 5 bases and the V segment lost 6 bases, leaving 12 bases of the junction unmatched. CDR3 bases: TGTGCCATCAGGGCCCCCGACAGGGTAGGGTATGGCTACACCTTC. As protein: CAIRAPDRVGYGYTF.

The chain couples TRBV18 to TRBJ1-1; D gene ambiguous. The germline gives CDR1 KGHSH, CDR2 LQKENI. The CDR3 contains 18 residues. Trimming took off 0 bases at V and 0 bases at J, with 17 bases between the two ends. Written as DNA, the CDR3 is TGTGCCAGCTCACCACCATTCCGGAGGGAGGGATTGAACACTGAAGCTTTCTTT. It is translated as CASSPPFRREGLNTEAFF.

In nucleotides, the CDR3 is TGTGCCAGCAGTGACACAGGGGTTCAGCCCCAGCATTTT. Translation: CASSDTGVQPQHF. This chain links TRBV28 with TRBJ1-5, with TRBD1 matching over 7 bases. The CDR3 spans 13 residues. With 5 bases clipped from V and 6 bases from J, the junction kept 4 bases outside the gene matches. Germline assignment: CDR1 MDHEN and CDR2 SYDVKM.

This chain uses TRBV11-2 with TRBJ2-1; 9 nucleotides match TRBD1. V shed 5 bases, J shed 2 bases, and the junction held 4 bases outside the gene matches. This CDR3 region has 15 residues. The V gene's germline CDR1 is SGHAT and CDR2 FQNNGV. CDR3 in amino acids: CASSRYRGPYNEQFF. The CDR3 nucleotides read TGTGCCAGCAGCCGCTACAGGGGGCCCTACAATGAGCAGTTCTTC.

This clone was observed once. This sequence joins TRBV6-5 and TRBJ2-7; a weak D match, TRBD1 (6 bases). This CDR3 contains 14 residues. In germline, CDR1 is MNHEY, CDR2 SVGAGI. Between the trimmed V and J ends, which lost 8 bases and 0 bases, there was a span of 14 bases. The CDR3 nucleotides are TGTGCCAGCCAAAGGGGGACCCTCTCCTACGAGCAGTACTTC. Protein sequence: CASQRGTLSYEQYF.

V gene TRBV5-1 combines with J gene TRBJ2-3, with a weak D call TRBD2 (6 bases). Deletions cut 1 base from V and 0 bases from J, with 15 bases between. Germline lookup yields CDR1 SGHRS and CDR2 YFSETQ. This CDR3 has 17 amino acids. CDR3 protein: CASSLIARGTSTDTQYF. For the CDR3, the DNA is TGCGCCAGCAGCTTGATTGCTCGGGGGACTAGCACAGATACGCAGTATTTT.